This T cell receptor beta chain was sequenced in a study of blood T cell repertoires in COVID-19. For the study at large: Samples of COVID-19 (acute and convalescent) were obtained from the United States, Italy and Spain.

Trimming took 3 bases from V and 1 from J, leaving 9 bases between them. The CDR3 has 14 amino acids. Germline CDR1 is LNHDA and CDR2 is SQIVND (reference sequence). The Seattle site enrolled patients during active infection and followed them longitudinally. Generated by immunoSEQ multiplex PCR, the TCRdb table keeps only in-frame clones and is missing some. This table holds just over 250,000 clones, more than 90% found once. The rearrangement joins TRBV19 to TRBJ1-1, with D maybe TRBD1 (6 bases). Input material: peripheral blood. The receptor was derived from a person between 18 and 30 years old with COVID-19, enrolled during active disease. The CDR3 nucleotides are TGTGCCAGTAGTATCACGGACAGGAACACTGAAGCTTTCTTT. Residues: CASSITDRNTEAFF.